Listed below are T cell receptor beta chains from one sample, sequenced in a study of T cell responses to AZD1222 COVID-19 vaccine. Some clones are missing from TCRdb's copy, which holds only in-frame ones; the method was immunoSEQ multiplex PCR. The sample consists of around 140,000 clones, over 85% of them appearing once. Sequenced material: peripheral blood, taken on day 0 of AZD1222 vaccination. These receptors originate from an adult in good health. CDR3s include the opening cysteine and the closing phenylalanine or tryptophan. D genes are given only for firm matches. Clone size is shown for a subset of rows, as once, few, many or a class of expanded clone.

TRBJ1-2 TRBV27 NA 15 NA CANLRRHKSNYGYTF TGTGCCAACCTCCGACGACACAAATCTAACTATGGCTACACCTTC
TRBJ1-2 TRBV12-3/TRBV12-4 TRBD1 13 NA CASSLDRDYGYTF TGTGCCAGCAGTTTGGACAGGGACTATGGCTACACCTTC
TRBJ2-7 TRBV28 NA 14 NA CASRGGAEAYEQYF TGTGCCAGCAGGGGGGGGGCTGAGGCTTACGAGCAGTACTTC
TRBJ2-1 TRBV7-2 NA 14 NA CASSFSSSYNEQFF TGTGCCAGCAGCTTTTCCAGCTCCTACAATGAGCAGTTCTTC
TRBJ1-5 TRBV4-1 TRBD1 16 NA CASSPGTEHSNQPQHF TGCGCCAGCAGCCCAGGGACAGAGCATAGCAATCAGCCCCAGCATTTT
TRBJ2-1 TRBV4-1 NA 14 NA CASSQVQSYNEQFF TGCGCCAGCAGCCAAGTGCAGTCCTACAATGAGCAGTTCTTC
TRBJ1-3 TRBV28 NA 14 NA CASSLQSSGNTIYF TGTGCCAGCAGTCTACAAAGCTCTGGAAACACCATATATTTT
TRBJ1-4 TRBV5-1 NA 13 NA CASSLVPNEKLFF TGCGCCAGCAGCTTGGTCCCGAATGAAAAACTGTTTTTT
TRBJ2-5 TRBV4-1 TRBD1 15 NA CASSLWDRGQETQYF TGCGCCAGCAGCCTATGGGACAGGGGGCAAGAGACCCAGTACTTC
TRBJ2-7 TRBV29-1 NA 11 NA CSVEYGLEQYF TGCAGCGTTGAATACGGTCTAGAACAGTACTTC
TRBJ2-4 TRBV19 TRBD2 14 once CASRRSSGSSIQYF TGTGCCAGTAGGCGGTCTAGCGGGAGTAGCATTCAGTACTTC
TRBJ1-2 TRBV19 TRBD1 12 NA CATRSGGGGYTF TGTGCCACCCGCTCAGGGGGTGGGGGCTACACCTTC
TRBJ1-1 TRBV9 NA 15 NA CASSPLNGGGTEAFF TGTGCCAGCAGCCCACTCAACGGGGGGGGAACTGAAGCTTTCTTT
TRBJ2-1 TRBV7-8 TRBD2 20 NA CASSSPRGVGLAGTYNEQFF TGTGCCAGCAGTTCCCCTAGGGGCGTAGGACTAGCGGGAACCTACAATGAGCAGTTCTTC
TRBJ2-1 TRBV20-1 NA 13 NA CSASWLPNNEQFF TGCAGTGCTAGTTGGCTACCTAACAATGAGCAGTTCTTC
TRBJ2-7 TRBV5-1 NA 13 NA CASSLEPSREQYF TGCGCCAGCAGCTTGGAACCGTCTCGGGAGCAGTACTTC
TRBJ2-7 TRBV19 TRBD2 17 NA CASSTPLREGSSYEQYF TGTGCCAGTAGTACCCCCTTGCGGGAGGGGAGCTCCTACGAGCAGTACTTC
TRBJ2-2 TRBV5-1 TRBD2 16 NA CASSVAGGPDTGELFF TGCGCCAGCAGCGTAGCGGGAGGGCCGGACACCGGGGAGCTGTTTTTT
TRBJ1-6 TRBV28 NA 17 NA CASSLRYFGHQDSPLHF TGTGCCAGCAGTTTAAGGTACTTCGGCCACCAAGATTCACCCCTCCACTTT
TRBJ1-4 TRBV7-7 NA 13 once CASSLNRNEKLFF TGTGCCAGCAGCTTGAACAGGAATGAAAAACTGTTTTTT
TRBJ1-2 TRBV9 NA 14 NA CASSAGTGSYGYTF TGTGCCAGCAGCGCGGGGACCGGGAGCTATGGCTACACCTTC
TRBJ1-3 TRBV30 TRBD1 13 NA CAKQGGSGNTIYF TGTGCCAAGCAGGGGGGCTCTGGAAACACCATATATTTT
TRBJ2-3 TRBV6-5 NA 13 NA CASILASTDTQYF TGTGCCAGTATCCTAGCGAGCACAGATACGCAGTATTTT
TRBJ1-2 TRBV5-1 TRBD1 15 NA CASSLESGGRSGYTF TGCGCCAGCAGCTTGGAGTCAGGGGGCCGTTCTGGCTACACCTTC
TRBJ1-5 TRBV10-3 TRBD1 15 NA CAISDPGQGQQPQHF TGTGCCATCAGTGACCCGGGACAGGGTCAGCAGCCCCAGCATTTT
TRBJ2-7 TRBV23-1 NA 12 NA CASSQDGGEQYF TGCGCCAGCAGTCAAGACGGGGGCGAGCAGTACTTC
TRBJ2-4 TRBV7-9 TRBD2 16 NA CASSLLREGAKNIQYF TGTGCCAGCAGCTTACTCAGGGAGGGGGCCAAAAACATTCAGTACTTC
TRBJ2-1 TRBV3-1/TRBV3-2 NA 14 NA CASSQLSGYNEQFF TGTGCCAGCAGCCAATTAAGCGGTTACAATGAGCAGTTCTTC
TRBJ2-7 TRBV5-1 NA 15 NA CASSPSASVSYEQYF TGCGCCAGCAGCCCGAGCGCGAGCGTCTCCTACGAGCAGTACTTC
TRBJ2-7 TRBV9 NA 14 once CASSVGAATYEQYF TGTGCCAGCAGCGTAGGGGCAGCCACCTACGAGCAGTACTTC
TRBJ2-1 TRBV12-3/TRBV12-4 TRBD2 13 NA CASSLAGVLEQFF TGTGCCAGTTCACTAGCGGGAGTCTTAGAACAGTTCTTC
TRBJ2-1 TRBV20-1 NA 14 NA CSASEDGNGNEQFF TGCAGTGCTAGTGAGGACGGAAATGGCAATGAGCAGTTCTTC
TRBJ2-7 TRBV7-8 TRBD1 16 NA CASSPKDRVSSYEQYF TGTGCCAGCAGCCCCAAGGACAGGGTTAGCTCCTACGAGCAGTACTTC
TRBJ2-2 TRBV5-1 TRBD2 19 once CASSLFRLAGGQNTGELFF TGCGCCAGCAGCTTGTTTCGACTAGCGGGAGGTCAGAACACCGGGGAGCTGTTTTTT
TRBJ2-7 TRBV4-1 NA 16 NA CASSQEDRSSSYEQYF TGCGCCAGCAGCCAGGAAGACAGGTCGAGCTCCTACGAGCAGTACTTC
TRBJ1-1 TRBV5-4 NA 16 NA CASSRRGGVLNTEAFF TGTGCCAGCAGCCGGAGGGGTGGGGTCCTGAACACTGAAGCTTTCTTT
TRBJ2-3 TRBV30 NA 14 NA CAWSWSGVEDTQYF TGTGCCTGGAGTTGGTCGGGAGTAGAAGATACGCAGTATTTT
TRBJ2-2 TRBV9 TRBD2 17 NA CASSVAPSGRGGGELFF TGTGCCAGCAGCGTAGCGCCCAGCGGGAGGGGCGGCGGGGAGCTGTTTTTT
TRBJ1-6 TRBV4-1 NA 14 NA CASSQASYNSPLHF TGCGCCAGCAGCCAAGCCAGCTACAATTCACCCCTCCACTTT
TRBJ1-5 TRBV2 NA 13 NA CASSVAENQPQHF TGTGCCAGCAGTGTGGCAGAAAATCAGCCCCAGCATTTT
TRBJ2-5 TRBV28 TRBD2 16 NA CASSLFSGRFGETQYF TGTGCCAGCAGTTTATTCAGCGGGAGATTCGGAGAGACCCAGTACTTC
TRBJ2-1 TRBV10-3 TRBD1 15 NA CAISESRDRVKEQFF TGTGCCATCAGTGAGTCCCGGGACAGGGTCAAAGAGCAGTTCTTC
TRBJ2-7 TRBV6-5 NA 13 NA CASSRLTPYEQYF TGTGCCAGCAGTCGACTGACCCCCTACGAGCAGTACTTC
TRBJ2-7 TRBV11-2 NA 14 NA CASSLDLVIAEQYF TGTGCCAGCAGCTTAGATCTTGTTATAGCCGAGCAGTACTTC
TRBJ1-3 TRBV18 TRBD1 17 NA CASFTRTGSSSGNTIYF TGTGCCAGCTTTACTCGGACAGGGTCGTCCTCTGGAAACACCATATATTTT
TRBJ2-7 TRBV19 TRBD1 15 NA CASSPGTGGTDEQYF TGTGCCAGTAGTCCCGGGACAGGGGGTACCGACGAGCAGTACTTC
TRBJ2-5 TRBV5-4 TRBD2 16 NA CASSSGTSGRVETQYF TGTGCCAGCAGCTCCGGGACTAGCGGGAGAGTAGAGACCCAGTACTTC
TRBJ1-4 TRBV25-1 NA 15 NA CASSEGGNGIEKLFF TGTGCCAGCAGTGAAGGGGGGAACGGGATTGAAAAACTGTTTTTT
TRBJ2-1 TRBV7-3 TRBD1 14 NA CASSSQQGNNEQFF TGTGCCAGCAGCAGTCAACAGGGGAACAATGAGCAGTTCTTC
TRBJ1-5 TRBV3-1/TRBV3-2 NA 13 once CASSQDSNQPQHF TGTGCCAGCAGCCAAGACAGCAATCAGCCCCAGCATTTT
TRBJ2-1 TRBV12-2 NA 17 NA CASRLAGEREGPNEQFF TGTGCAAGTCGCTTAGCCGGAGAGCGGGAGGGCCCCAATGAGCAGTTCTTC
TRBJ2-1 TRBV30 NA 13 NA CASSLGSYNEQFF TGTGCCTCGTCCCTTGGCTCCTACAATGAGCAGTTCTTC
TRBJ1-2 TRBV9 NA 14 NA CASSERGTANGYTF TGTGCCAGCAGCGAAAGGGGAACAGCCAATGGCTACACCTTC
TRBJ2-4 TRBV4-1 NA 12 NA CASSQVGDIQYF TGCGCCAGCAGCCAAGTCGGGGACATTCAGTACTTC
TRBJ2-3 TRBV27 TRBD2 17 NA CASSSPGLAGSTDTQYF TGTGCCAGCAGTTCACCGGGACTAGCGGGTTCCACAGATACGCAGTATTTT